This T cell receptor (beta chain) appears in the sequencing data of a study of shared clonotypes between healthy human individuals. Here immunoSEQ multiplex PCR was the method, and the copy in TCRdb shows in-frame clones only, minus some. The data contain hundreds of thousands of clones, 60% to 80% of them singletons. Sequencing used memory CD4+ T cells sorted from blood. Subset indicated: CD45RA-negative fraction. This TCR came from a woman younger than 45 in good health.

The CDR3, as DNA: TGTGCCAGCAGCCCCCAGTGGGATACGCAGTATTTT. This codes for CASSPQWDTQYF. The rearrangement joins TRBV9 to TRBJ2-3; D is unclear. CDR3 length equals 12 residues. Germline V gene lookup returns CDR1 SGDLS and CDR2 YYNGEE. The V end lost 4 bases, the J end lost 6 bases, and 9 bases lay between the germline ends.